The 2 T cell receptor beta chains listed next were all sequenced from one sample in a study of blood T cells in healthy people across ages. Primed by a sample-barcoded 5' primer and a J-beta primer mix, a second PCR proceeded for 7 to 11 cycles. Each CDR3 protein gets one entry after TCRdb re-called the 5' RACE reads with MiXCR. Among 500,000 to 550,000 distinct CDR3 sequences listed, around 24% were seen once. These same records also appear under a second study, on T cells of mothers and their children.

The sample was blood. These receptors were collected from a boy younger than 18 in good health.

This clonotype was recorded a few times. The CDR3 loop reads CASKGFFEQFF. The CDR3 region has the DNA TGTGCCAGCAAGGGATTTTTTGAGCAGTTCTTC. J is TRBJ2-5 and V is TRBV2, with unresolved D. The J call may be faulty, since TRBJ2-1 better matches the DNA end. The CDR3 covers 11 residues. The V gene's germline CDR1 is SNHLY and CDR2 FYNNEI.

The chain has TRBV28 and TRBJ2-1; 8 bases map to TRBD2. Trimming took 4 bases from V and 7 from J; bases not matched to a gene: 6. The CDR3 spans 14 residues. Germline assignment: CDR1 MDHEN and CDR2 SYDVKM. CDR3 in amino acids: CASSSAGGWNEQFF. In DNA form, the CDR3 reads TGTGCCAGCAGTTCGGCGGGAGGTTGGAATGAGCAGTTCTTC.